The next 9 T cell receptor beta chains were all read from a single sample in a study of Graves' ophthalmopathy and Graves' hyperthyroidism. Amplified TCR beta CDR3 regions were obtained using RNA transcripts as template. First-round RT-PCR relied on HTBI primers, and a second-round multiplex PCR came next. TCRdb reprocessed the multiplex PCR reads with MiXCR, giving one entry per CDR3 protein. This sample has roughly 400,000 distinct CDR3 sequences, with 15% to 17% found just once. The sequenced sample consisted of peripheral blood. These receptors all stem from a young woman with stable Graves' hyperthyroidism.

This clonotype was seen repeatedly, ten times or more. The CDR3: CASSPQGIAGELFF. The CDR3 DNA reads TGCGCCAGCAGCCCTCAGGGAATCGCCGGGGAGCTGTTTTTT. This chain connects TRBV5-1 to TRBJ2-2, with a possible D match to TRBD1 (5 bases). CDR3 size: 14 residues. The germline V gene encodes CDR1 SGHRS and CDR2 YFSETQ. Between the trimmed V and J ends, which lost 4 bases and 6 bases, there was a span of 13 bases.

The chain carries TRBV20-1 and TRBJ2-7; TRBD1 aligns across 10 bases. The germline gives CDR1 DFQATT, CDR2 SNEGSKA (reference sequence). The ends lost 7 bases at V and 6 bases at J; junction bases unmatched: 12. The length of the CDR3 is 14 residues. The DNA for the CDR3 is TGCAGTGTTCAAGTAGTCGACAGGGGGCGCGAGCAGTACTTC. Translation: CSVQVVDRGREQYF.

The V gene is TRBV6-1, the J gene TRBJ2-7; D is unclear. Germline V gene sequence: CDR1 MNHNS, CDR2 SASEGT. Trimming cost V 8 bases and J 1 base, with 9 bases left between them. This CDR3 region has 12 residues. The CDR3 is CASGEPSYEQYF. DNA of the CDR3: TGTGCCAGCGGAGAGCCGTCCTACGAGCAGTACTTC.

This clonotype was observed at least ten times. The chain links TRBV12-5 to TRBJ1-5; possible D gene TRBD1, 5 bases. Trimming cost V 3 bases and J 0 bases, with 12 bases left between them. CDR3 length equals 16 residues. The V gene's germline CDR1 is LGHNT and CDR2 FRNRAP. CDR3 coding DNA: TGTGCTAGTGGTTTTCTTCCCAGGGATAGCAATCAGCCCCAGCATTTT. It translates to CASGFLPRDSNQPQHF.

In the case of this clonotype: Compared with germline, one end of the junction differs, possibly owing to a read error. The chain couples TRBV6-2 or TRBV6-3 to TRBJ1-2, with 7 nucleotides matching TRBD1. This CDR3 is built from 16 residues. The germline V gene has CDR1 MNHEY and CDR2 SVGEGT. In DNA, the CDR3 is TGTGCCAGCAGCGCCAACGGACAGGAGGCCTACTATGGTTACACCTTC. This sequence encodes CASSANGQEAYYGYTF.

This clonotype was counted at least ten times. V usage is TRBV6-1 and J usage is TRBJ1-2; 7 bases agree with TRBD1. CDR1 is MNHNS, CDR2 SASEGT, per germline. The CDR3 is 15 amino acids. With 2 bases clipped from V and 3 bases from J, the junction kept 6 bases outside the gene matches. CDR3: CASSERIGGHYGYTF. CDR3 coding DNA: TGTGCCAGCAGTGAAAGGATAGGGGGCCACTATGGCTACACCTTC.

This clonotype was observed a handful of times. The chain employs TRBV6-1 and TRBJ2-2, with D possibly matching TRBD1 (6 bases). CDR3 length equals 16 residues. The germline V gene has CDR1 MNHNS and CDR2 SASEGT. The germline V and J ends were trimmed by 6 bases and 1 base, with 15 bases remaining between them. The CDR3 DNA is TGTGCCAGCAGATCCACAGGGAGACTGAACACCGGGGAGCTGTTTTTT. Translated: CASRSTGRLNTGELFF.

The chain uses TRBV29-1 and TRBJ2-7; no reliable D call. The CDR3 totals 12 residues. Per the germline V gene, CDR1 is SQVTM and CDR2 is ANQGSEA. V lost 0 bases to trimming and J lost 5 bases, with 8 bases between them. CDR3 sequence: CSVEENKNEQYF. The CDR3 DNA follows: TGCAGCGTTGAAGAAAACAAAAACGAGCAGTACTTC.

The chain uses TRBV2 and TRBJ2-5; D is undetermined. Germline CDR1 reads SNHLY; CDR2 reads FYNNEI. Between the trimmed V and J ends, which lost 2 bases and 1 base, there was a span of 8 bases. There are 14 residues in the CDR3. CDR3 residues: CASSEWSSQETQYF. The CDR3 nucleotides read TGTGCCAGCAGTGAATGGTCCAGCCAAGAGACCCAGTACTTC.